The clone carrying this T cell receptor (beta chain) was seen just once. Its antigen is not known. V was pared by 1 base and J by 1 base, with 4 bases between. Germline assignment: CDR1 SGHNT and CDR2 YYREEE (reference sequence). The CDR3 runs 13 residues. This specimen belongs to a study of OX40 agonist ivuxolimab in advanced cancers. The overall study: In this cohort, patients received ivuxolimab, an agonistic anti-OX40 (CD134) antibody. Study outcomes and limitations: At doses 0.1 to 3.0 mg/kg, CD4+ and CD8+ clones expanded.

Libraries were prepared by immunoSEQ multiplex PCR; TCRdb keeps only in-frame clonotypes and omits some of them. The repertoire holds 60,000 to 75,000 clones, with about four fifths as singletons. The starting material was CD4+ or CD8+ T cells sorted from blood, obtained in a trial of the OX40 agonist ivuxolimab. The rearrangement uses TRBV5-4 and TRBJ2-3, with unresolved D. This TCR derives from an adult with an advanced solid tumor such as melanoma, head and neck, liver or kidney cancer. This chain's CDR3 is CASSLRGTDTQYF. In nucleotides, the CDR3 is TGTGCCAGCAGCTTGCGAGGCACAGATACGCAGTATTTT.